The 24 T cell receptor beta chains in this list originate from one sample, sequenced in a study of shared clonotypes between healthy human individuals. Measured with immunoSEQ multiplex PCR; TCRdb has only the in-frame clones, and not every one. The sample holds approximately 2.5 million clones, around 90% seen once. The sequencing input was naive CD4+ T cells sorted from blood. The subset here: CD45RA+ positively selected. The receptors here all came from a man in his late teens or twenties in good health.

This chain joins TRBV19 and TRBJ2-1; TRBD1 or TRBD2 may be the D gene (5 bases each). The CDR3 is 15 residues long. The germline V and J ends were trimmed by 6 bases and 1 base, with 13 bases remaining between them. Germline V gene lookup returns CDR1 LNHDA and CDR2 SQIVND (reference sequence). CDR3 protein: CASRGDGRSYNEQFF. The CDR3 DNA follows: TGTGCCAGTAGGGGGGACGGCCGATCCTACAATGAGCAGTTCTTC.

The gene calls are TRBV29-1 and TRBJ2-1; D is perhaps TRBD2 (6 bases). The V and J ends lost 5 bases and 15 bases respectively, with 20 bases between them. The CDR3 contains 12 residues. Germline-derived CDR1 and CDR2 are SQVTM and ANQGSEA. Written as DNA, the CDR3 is TGCAGCGTTACTGGACTACGAGTCGAGGGGTTCTTC. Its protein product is CSVTGLRVEGFF.

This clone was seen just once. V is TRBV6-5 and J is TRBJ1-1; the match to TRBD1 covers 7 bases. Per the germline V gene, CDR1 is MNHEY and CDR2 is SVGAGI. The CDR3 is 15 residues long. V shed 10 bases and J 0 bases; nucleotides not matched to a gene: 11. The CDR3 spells CAITNSGQVNTEAFF. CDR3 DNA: TGTGCCATCACCAATTCCGGACAGGTGAACACTGAAGCTTTCTTT.

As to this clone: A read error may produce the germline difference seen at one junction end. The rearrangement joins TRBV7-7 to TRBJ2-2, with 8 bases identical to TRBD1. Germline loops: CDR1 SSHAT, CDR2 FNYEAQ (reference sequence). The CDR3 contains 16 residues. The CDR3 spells CASSQWDRSNTGELFF. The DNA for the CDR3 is TGTGCTAGCAGCCAGTGGGACAGGAGCAACACCGGGGAGCTGTTTTTT.

CDR3 sequence: CASSQGGGVIAGGRETQYF. CDR3 nucleotides: TGCGCCAGCAGCCAAGGGGGGGGAGTCATAGCGGGAGGCCGGGAGACCCAGTACTTC. The rearrangement uses TRBV4-1 and TRBJ2-5, with TRBD2 identical over 10 bases. Looked up from germline, CDR1 is MGHRA and CDR2 is YSYEKL. The ends lost 1 base at V and 5 bases at J; junction bases unmatched: 16. The length of the CDR3 is 19 residues.

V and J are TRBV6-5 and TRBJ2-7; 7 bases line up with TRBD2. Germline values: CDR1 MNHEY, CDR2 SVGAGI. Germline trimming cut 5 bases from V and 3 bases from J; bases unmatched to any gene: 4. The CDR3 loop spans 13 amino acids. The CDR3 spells CASSRDYIYEQYF. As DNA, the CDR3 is TGTGCCAGCAGTCGGGACTACATCTACGAGCAGTACTTC.

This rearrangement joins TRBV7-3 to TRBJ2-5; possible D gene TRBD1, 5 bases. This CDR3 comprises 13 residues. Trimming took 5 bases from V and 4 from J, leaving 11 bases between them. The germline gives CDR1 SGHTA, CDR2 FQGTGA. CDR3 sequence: CASSPDSLETQYF. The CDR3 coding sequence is TGTGCCAGCAGCCCTGACAGCTTAGAGACCCAGTACTTC.

The CDR3 coding sequence is TGTGCCAGCAGCTTGCGGGAGGGACAAGAGACCCAGTACTTC. Protein: CASSLREGQETQYF. V gene TRBV5-6 combines with J gene TRBJ2-5; TRBD2 aligns across 8 bases. This CDR3 is 14 amino acids long. The V gene end was trimmed by 1 base and the J gene end by 2 bases; junction bases not matched to a gene: 1. From germline, CDR1 is SGHDT and CDR2 YYEEEE.

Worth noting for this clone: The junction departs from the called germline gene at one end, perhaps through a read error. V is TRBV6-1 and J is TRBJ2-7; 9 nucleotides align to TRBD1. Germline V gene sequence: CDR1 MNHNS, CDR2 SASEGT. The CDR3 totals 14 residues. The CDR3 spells CASSLPGQGGFVLF. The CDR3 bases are TGTGCCAGCAGCCTTCCGGGACAGGGAGGATTCGTGCTCTTC.

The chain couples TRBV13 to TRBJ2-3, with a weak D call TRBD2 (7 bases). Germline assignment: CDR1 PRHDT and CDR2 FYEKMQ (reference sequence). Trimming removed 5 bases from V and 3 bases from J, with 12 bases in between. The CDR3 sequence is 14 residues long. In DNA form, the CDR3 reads TGTGCCAGCAGCCGCAAGGGGGGGACAGATACGCAGTATTTT. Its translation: CASSRKGGTDTQYF.

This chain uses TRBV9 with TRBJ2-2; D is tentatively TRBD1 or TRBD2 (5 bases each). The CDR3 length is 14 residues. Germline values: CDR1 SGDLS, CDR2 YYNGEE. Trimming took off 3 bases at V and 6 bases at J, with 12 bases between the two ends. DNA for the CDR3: TGTGCCAGCAGCGCTACACTGGGGGCCGGGGAGCTGTTTTTT. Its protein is CASSATLGAGELFF. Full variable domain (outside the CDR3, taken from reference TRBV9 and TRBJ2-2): DSGVTQTPKHLITATGQRVTLRCSPRSGDLSVYWYQQSLDQGLQFLIQYYNGEERAKGNILERFSAQQFPDLHSELNLSSLELGDSALYFCASSATLGAGELFFGEGSRLTVL.

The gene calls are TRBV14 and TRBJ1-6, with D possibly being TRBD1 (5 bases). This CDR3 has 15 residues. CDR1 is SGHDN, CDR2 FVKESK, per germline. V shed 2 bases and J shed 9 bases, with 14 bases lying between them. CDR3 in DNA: TGTGCCAGCAGCCAACTGGGAGAGGGGAGTTCACCCCTCCACTTT. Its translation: CASSQLGEGSSPLHF. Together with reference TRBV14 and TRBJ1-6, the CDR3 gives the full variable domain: EAGVTQFPSHSVIEKGQTVTLRCDPISGHDNLYWYRRVMGKEIKFLLHFVKESKQDESGMPNNRFLAERTGGTYSTLKVQPAELEDSGVYFCASSQLGEGSSPLHFGNGTRLTVT.

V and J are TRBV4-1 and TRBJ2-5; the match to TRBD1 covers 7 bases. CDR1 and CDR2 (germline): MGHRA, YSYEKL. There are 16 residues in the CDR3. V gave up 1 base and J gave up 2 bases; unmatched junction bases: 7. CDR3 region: CASSQVLPGQQETQYF. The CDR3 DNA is TGCGCCAGCAGCCAAGTCTTGCCGGGACAGCAAGAGACCCAGTACTTC.

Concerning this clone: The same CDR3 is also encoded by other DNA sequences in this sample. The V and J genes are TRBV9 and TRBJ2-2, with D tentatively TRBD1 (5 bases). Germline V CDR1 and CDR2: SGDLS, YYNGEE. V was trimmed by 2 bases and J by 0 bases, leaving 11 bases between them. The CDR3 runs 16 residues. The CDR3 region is CASSVGRAANTGELFF. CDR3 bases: TGTGCCAGCAGCGTCGGCAGGGCAGCGAACACCGGGGAGCTGTTTTTT.

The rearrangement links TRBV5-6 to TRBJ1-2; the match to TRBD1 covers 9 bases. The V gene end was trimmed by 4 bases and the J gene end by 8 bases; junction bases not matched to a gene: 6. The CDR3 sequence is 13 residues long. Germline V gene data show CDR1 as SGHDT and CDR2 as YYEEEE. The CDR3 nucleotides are TGTGCCAGCAGCCCGGACAGGGGTAGCGGCTACACCTTC. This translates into CASSPDRGSGYTF. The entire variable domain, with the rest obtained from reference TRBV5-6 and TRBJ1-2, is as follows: DAGVTQSPTHLIKTRGQQVTLRCSPKSGHDTVSWYQQALGQGPQFIFQYYEEEERQRGNFPDRFSGHQFPNYSSELNVNALLLGDSALYLCASSPDRGSGYTFGSGTRLTVV.

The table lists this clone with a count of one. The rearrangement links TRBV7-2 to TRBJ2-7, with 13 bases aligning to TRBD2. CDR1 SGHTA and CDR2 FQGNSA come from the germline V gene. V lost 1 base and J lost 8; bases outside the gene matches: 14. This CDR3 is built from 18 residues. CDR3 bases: TGTGCCAGCAGCTTAGACCCCTCCGGGACTAGCGGGGTATTGAAGCAGTACTTC. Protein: CASSLDPSGTSGVLKQYF. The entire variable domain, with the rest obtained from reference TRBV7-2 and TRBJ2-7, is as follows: GAGVSQSPSNKVTEKGKDVELRCDPISGHTALYWYRQSLGQGLEFLIYFQGNSAPDKSGLPSDRFSAERTGGSVSTLTIQRTQQEDSAVYLCASSLDPSGTSGVLKQYFGPGTRLTVT.

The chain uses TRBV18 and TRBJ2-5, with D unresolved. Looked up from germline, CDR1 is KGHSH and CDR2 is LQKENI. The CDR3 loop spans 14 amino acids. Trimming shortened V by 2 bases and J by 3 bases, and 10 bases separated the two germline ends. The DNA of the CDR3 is TGTGCCAGCTCACCATTCGACTCCAAAGAGACCCAGTACTTC. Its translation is CASSPFDSKETQYF. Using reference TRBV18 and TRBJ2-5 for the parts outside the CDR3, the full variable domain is NAGVMQNPRHLVRRRGQEARLRCSPMKGHSHVYWYRQLPEEGLKFMVYLQKENIIDESGMPKERFSAEFPKEGPSILRIQQVVRGDSAAYFCASSPFDSKETQYFGPGTRLLVL.

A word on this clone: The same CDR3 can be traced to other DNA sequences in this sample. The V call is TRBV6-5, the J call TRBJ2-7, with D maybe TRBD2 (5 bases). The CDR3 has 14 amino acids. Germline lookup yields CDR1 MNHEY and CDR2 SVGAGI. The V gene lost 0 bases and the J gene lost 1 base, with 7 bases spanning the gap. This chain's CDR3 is CASSYSRGSYEQYF. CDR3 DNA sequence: TGTGCCAGCAGTTACTCTCGGGGTTCCTACGAGCAGTACTTC.

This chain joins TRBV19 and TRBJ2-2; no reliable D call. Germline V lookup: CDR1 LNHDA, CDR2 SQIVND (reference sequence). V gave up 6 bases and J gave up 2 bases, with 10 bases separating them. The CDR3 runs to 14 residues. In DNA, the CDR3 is TGTGCCAGTAGGGCCATGGCAAACACCGGGGAGCTGTTTTTT. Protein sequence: CASRAMANTGELFF.

CDR3 sequence (DNA): TGTGCCAGCAGCTTGGGGGCTAGCGGGATGTCCGGGGAGCTGTTTTTT. It specifies CASSLGASGMSGELFF. V is TRBV5-4 and J is TRBJ2-2; TRBD2 matches at 9 bases. Trimming cost V 0 bases and J 6 bases; bases outside gene matches: 6. Germline values: CDR1 SGHNT, CDR2 YYREEE (reference sequence). The CDR3 covers 16 residues.

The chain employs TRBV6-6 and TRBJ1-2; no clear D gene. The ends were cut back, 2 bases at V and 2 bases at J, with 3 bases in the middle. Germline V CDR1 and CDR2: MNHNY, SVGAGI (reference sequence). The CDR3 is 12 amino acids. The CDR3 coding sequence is TGTGCCAGCAGTTACCAGAACTATGGCTACACCTTC. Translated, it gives CASSYQNYGYTF.

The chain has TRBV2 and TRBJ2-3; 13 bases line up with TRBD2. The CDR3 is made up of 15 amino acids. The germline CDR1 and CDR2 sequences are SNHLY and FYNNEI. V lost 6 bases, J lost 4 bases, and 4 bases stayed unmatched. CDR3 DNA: TGTGCCAGCAGCCGACTAGCGGGAGGCTCAGATACGCAGTATTTT. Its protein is CASSRLAGGSDTQYF.

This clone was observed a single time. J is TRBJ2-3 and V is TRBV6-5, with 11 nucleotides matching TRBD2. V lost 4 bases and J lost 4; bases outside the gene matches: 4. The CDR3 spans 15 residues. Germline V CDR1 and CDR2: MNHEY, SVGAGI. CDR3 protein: CASSLLAGVSDTQYF. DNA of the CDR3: TGTGCCAGCAGTTTACTAGCGGGAGTATCAGATACGCAGTATTTT.

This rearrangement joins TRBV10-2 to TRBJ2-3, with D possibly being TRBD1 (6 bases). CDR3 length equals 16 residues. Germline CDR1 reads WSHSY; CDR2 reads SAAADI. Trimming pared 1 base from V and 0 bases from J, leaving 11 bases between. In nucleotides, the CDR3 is TGCGCCAGCAGTGAGTTGGGGGCTCCTAGCACAGATACGCAGTATTTT. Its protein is CASSELGAPSTDTQYF.